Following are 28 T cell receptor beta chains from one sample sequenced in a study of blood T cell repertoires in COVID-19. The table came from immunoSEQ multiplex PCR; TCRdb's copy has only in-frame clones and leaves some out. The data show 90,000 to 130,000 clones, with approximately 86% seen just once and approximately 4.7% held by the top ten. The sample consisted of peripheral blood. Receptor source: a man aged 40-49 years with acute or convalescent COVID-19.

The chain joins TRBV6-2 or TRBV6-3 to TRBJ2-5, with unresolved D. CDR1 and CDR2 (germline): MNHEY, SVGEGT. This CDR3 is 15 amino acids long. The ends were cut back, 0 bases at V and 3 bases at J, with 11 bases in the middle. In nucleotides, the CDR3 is TGTGCCAGCAGTTACTCGGAGATTTTCGAAGAGACCCAGTACTTC. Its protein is CASSYSEIFEETQYF.

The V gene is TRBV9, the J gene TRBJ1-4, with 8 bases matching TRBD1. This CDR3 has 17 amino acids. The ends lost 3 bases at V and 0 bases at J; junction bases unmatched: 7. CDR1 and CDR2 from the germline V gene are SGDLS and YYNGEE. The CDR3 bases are TGTGCCAGCAGCGGATCAGGGGGCCAGGCAACTAATGAAAAACTGTTTTTT. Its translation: CASSGSGGQATNEKLFF.

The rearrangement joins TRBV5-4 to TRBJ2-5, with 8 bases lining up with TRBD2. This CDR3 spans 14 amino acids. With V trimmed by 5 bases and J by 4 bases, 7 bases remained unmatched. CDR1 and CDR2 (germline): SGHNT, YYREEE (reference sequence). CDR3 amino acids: CASREAGGRETQYF. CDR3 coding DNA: TGTGCCAGCAGAGAGGCGGGAGGCAGAGAGACCCAGTACTTC.

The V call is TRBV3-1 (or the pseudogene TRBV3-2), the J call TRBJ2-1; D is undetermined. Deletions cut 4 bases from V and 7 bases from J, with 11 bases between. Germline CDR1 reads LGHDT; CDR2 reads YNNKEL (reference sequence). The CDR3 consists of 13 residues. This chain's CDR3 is CASSRNSRNEQFF. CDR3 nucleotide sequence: TGTGCCAGCAGCCGGAACTCCAGGAATGAGCAGTTCTTC.

CDR3 DNA: TGCGCCAGCAGCTCGGATGGGACAGGCTATAATTCACCCCTCCACTTT. This encodes CASSSDGTGYNSPLHF. This chain uses TRBV5-1 with TRBJ1-6; 8 bases are shared with TRBD1. The CDR3 is 16 residues long. Germline V gene lookup returns CDR1 SGHRS and CDR2 YFSETQ. Trimming took 3 bases from V and 3 from J; bases not matched to a gene: 5.

Here the CDR3 reads CASSQDHDIGTQYF. Written as DNA, the CDR3 is TGCGCCAGCAGCCAAGATCATGACATAGGGACCCAGTACTTC. The rearrangement uses TRBV4-3 and TRBJ2-5; D is undetermined. The CDR3 runs to 14 residues. The V gene's germline CDR1 is LGHNA and CDR2 YSLEER. V lost 0 bases and J 7 bases, leaving 12 bases between the germline ends.

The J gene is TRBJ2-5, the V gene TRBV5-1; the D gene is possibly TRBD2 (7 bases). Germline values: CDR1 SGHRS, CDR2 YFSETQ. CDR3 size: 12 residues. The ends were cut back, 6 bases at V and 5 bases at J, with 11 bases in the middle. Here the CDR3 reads CASTGGWETQYF. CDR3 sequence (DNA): TGCGCCAGCACGGGGGGCTGGGAGACCCAGTACTTC.

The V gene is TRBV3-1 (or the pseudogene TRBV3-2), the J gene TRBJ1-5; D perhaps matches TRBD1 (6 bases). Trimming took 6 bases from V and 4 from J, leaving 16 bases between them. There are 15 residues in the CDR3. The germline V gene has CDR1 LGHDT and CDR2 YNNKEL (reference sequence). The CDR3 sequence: CASSPGHHSNQPQHF. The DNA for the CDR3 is TGTGCCAGCAGTCCGGGACACCACTCTAATCAGCCCCAGCATTTT.

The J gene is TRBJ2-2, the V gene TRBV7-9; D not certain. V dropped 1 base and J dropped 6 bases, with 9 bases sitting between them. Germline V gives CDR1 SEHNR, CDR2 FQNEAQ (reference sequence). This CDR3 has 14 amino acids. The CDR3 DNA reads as TGTGCCAGCAGCTTAGGAGGTAACTCCGGGGAGCTGTTTTTT. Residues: CASSLGGNSGELFF. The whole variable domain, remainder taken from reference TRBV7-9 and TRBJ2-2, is DTGVSQNPRHKITKRGQNVTFRCDPISEHNRLYWYRQTLGQGPEFLTYFQNEAQLEKSRLLSDRFSAERPKGSFSTLEIQRTEQGDSAMYLCASSLGGNSGELFFGEGSRLTVL.

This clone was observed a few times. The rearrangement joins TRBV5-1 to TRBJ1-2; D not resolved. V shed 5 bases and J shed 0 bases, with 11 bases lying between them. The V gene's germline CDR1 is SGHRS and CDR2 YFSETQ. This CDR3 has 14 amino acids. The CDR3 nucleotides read TGCGCCAGCAGTTTGACGGTCGCTAACTATGGCTACACCTTC. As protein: CASSLTVANYGYTF.

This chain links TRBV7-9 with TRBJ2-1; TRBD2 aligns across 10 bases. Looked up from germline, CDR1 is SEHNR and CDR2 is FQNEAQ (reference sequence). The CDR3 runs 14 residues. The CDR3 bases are TGTGCTGGAACTAGCGGGGCTTCCTACAATGAGCAGTTCTTC. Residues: CAGTSGASYNEQFF.

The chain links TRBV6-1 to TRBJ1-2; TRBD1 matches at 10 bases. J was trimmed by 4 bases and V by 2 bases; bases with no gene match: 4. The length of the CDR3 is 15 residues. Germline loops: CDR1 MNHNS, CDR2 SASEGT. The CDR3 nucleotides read TGTGCCAGCAGTGAACGGACAGGGGGGCCCTATGGCTACACCTTC. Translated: CASSERTGGPYGYTF.

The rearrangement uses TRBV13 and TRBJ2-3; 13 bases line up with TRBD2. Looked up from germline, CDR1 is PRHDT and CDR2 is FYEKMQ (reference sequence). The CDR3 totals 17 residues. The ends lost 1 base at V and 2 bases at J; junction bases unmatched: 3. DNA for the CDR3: TGTGCCAGCAGCTTAGTGGGACTAGCGGGAACCACAGATACGCAGTATTTT. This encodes CASSLVGLAGTTDTQYF.

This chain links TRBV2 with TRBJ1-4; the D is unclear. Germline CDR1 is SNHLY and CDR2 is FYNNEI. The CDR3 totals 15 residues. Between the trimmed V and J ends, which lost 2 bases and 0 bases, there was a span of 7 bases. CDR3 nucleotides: TGTGCCAGCAGTGAATCGGGGTCAACTAATGAAAAACTGTTTTTT. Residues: CASSESGSTNEKLFF.

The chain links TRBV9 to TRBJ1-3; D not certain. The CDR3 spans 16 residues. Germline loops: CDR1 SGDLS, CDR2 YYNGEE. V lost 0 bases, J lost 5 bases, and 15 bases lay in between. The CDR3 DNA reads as TGTGCCAGCAGCGTAGCAGGAGGGCGGGAGAGAAACACCATATATTTT. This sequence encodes CASSVAGGRERNTIYF.

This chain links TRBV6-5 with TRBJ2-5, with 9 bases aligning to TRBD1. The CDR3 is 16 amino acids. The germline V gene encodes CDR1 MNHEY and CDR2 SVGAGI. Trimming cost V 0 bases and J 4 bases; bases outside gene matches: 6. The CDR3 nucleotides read TGTGCCAGCAGTTACTCGACAGGGGGTCAAAGAGAGACCCAGTACTTC. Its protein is CASSYSTGGQRETQYF.

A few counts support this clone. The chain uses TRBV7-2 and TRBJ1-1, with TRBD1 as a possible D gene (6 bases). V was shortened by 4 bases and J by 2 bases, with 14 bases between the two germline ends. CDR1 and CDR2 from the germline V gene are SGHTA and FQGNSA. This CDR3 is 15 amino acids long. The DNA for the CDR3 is TGTGCCAGCAGCTCCAACGGACAGTTCAACACTGAAGCTTTCTTT. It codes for CASSSNGQFNTEAFF.

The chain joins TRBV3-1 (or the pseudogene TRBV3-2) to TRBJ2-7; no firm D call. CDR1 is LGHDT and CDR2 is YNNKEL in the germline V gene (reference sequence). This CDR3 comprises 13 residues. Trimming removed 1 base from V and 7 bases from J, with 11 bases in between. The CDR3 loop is CASSQVLRMEQYF. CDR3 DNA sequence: TGTGCCAGCAGCCAAGTCTTGCGGATGGAGCAGTACTTC.

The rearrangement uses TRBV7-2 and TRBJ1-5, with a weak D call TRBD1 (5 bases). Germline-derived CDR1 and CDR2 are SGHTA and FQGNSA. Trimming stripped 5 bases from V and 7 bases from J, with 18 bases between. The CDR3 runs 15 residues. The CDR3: CASSPGGGPGQPQHF. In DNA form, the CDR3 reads TGTGCCAGCAGCCCCGGGGGGGGTCCTGGCCAGCCCCAGCATTTT.

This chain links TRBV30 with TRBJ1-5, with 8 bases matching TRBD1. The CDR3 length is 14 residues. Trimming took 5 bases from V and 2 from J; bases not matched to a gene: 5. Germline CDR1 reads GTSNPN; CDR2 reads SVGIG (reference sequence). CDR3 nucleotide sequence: TGTGCCTGGGCAGGACAGGGCGGCAATCAGCCCCAGCATTTT. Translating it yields CAWAGQGGNQPQHF.

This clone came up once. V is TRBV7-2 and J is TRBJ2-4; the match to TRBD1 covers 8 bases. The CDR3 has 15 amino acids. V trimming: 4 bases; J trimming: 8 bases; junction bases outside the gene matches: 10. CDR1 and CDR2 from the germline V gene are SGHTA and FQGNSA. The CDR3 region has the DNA TGTGCCAGCAGCTCACCGCAGGGGGCAGGGGACATTCAGTACTTC. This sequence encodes CASSSPQGAGDIQYF. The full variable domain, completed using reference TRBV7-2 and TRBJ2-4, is GAGVSQSPSNKVTEKGKDVELRCDPISGHTALYWYRQSLGQGLEFLIYFQGNSAPDKSGLPSDRFSAERTGGSVSTLTIQRTQQEDSAVYLCASSSPQGAGDIQYFGAGTRLSVL.

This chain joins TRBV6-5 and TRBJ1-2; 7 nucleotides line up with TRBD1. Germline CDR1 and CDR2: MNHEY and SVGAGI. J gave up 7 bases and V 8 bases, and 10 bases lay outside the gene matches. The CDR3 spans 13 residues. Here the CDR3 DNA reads TGTGCCAGCCCCGGCACAGGGGTGGGTGGCTACACCTTC. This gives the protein CASPGTGVGGYTF.

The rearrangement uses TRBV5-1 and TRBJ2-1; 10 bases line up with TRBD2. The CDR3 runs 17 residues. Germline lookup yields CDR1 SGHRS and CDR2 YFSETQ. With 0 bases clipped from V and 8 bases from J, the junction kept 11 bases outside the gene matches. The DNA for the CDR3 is TGCGCCAGCAGCTTGGCCCTTAGGCTAGCGGGAGAGGATGAGCAGTTCTTC. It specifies CASSLALRLAGEDEQFF.

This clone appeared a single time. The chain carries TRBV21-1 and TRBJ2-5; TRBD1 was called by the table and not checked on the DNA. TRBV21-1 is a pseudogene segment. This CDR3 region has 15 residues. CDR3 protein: CASSKVRVGPETQYF. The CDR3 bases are TGTGCCAGCAGCAAAGTCAGGGTGGGCCCAGAGACCCAGTACTTC.

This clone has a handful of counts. DNA for the CDR3: TGTGCCAGCAGTCGGTCAGGGGGCTCCAAATATTATGGCTACACCTTC. Its protein is CASSRSGGSKYYGYTF. V gene TRBV5-6 combines with J gene TRBJ1-2, with TRBD1 matching over 8 bases. V gave up 5 bases and J gave up 5 bases; unmatched junction bases: 14. The germline V gene has CDR1 SGHDT and CDR2 YYEEEE. The CDR3 runs 16 residues.

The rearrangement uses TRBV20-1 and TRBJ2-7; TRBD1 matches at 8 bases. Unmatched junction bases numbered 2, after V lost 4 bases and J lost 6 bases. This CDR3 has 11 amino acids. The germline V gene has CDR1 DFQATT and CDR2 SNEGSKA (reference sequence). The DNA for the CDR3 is TGCAGTGCTAAGACAGGGGTCGAGCAGTACTTC. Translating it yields CSAKTGVEQYF.

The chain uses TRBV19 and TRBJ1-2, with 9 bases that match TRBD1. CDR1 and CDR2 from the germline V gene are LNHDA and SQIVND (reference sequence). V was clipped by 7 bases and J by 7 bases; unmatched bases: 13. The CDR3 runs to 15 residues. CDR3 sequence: CASTVGDRELRGYTF. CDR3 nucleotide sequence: TGTGCCAGTACCGTTGGGGACAGGGAATTGCGTGGCTACACCTTC.

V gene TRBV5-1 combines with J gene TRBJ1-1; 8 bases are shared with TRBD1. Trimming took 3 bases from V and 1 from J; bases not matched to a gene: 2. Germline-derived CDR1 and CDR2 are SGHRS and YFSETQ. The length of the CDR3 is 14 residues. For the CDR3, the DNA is TGCGCCAGCAGCTACGGACAGGGGAACACTGAAGCTTTCTTT. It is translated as CASSYGQGNTEAFF. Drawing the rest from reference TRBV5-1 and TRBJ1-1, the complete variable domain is KAGVTQTPRYLIKTRGQQVTLSCSPISGHRSVSWYQQTPGQGLQFLFEYFSETQRNKGNFPGRFSGRQFSNSRSEMNVSTLELGDSALYLCASSYGQGNTEAFFGQGTRLTVV.